This TCR beta chain is drawn from a study of T cell changes during pregnancy in multiple sclerosis (dated by TCRdb to the late 2010s). Some background on the complete study: The study looked at changes in the T cell repertoire across pregnancy in women with multiple sclerosis.

Counted from cysteine to phenylalanine, this CDR3 has 14 amino acids. CDR3 DNA is the only sequence kept; it has 42 bases, read in frame from the first base. CDR1 and CDR2, looked up from the germline V gene (reference sequence), are SGHKS and YYEKEE. V loses 0 bases of germline sequence and J loses 8 bases, and the interval between the two ends is 12 bases. A word on this clone: There is no known antigen for this receptor. No clone much larger than this one lies a single base away; base qualities are absent.

Library preparation was by the immunoSEQ multiplex PCR assay. TCRdb's version of the immuneACCESS table is confined to in-frame rearrangements and falls short of the full clone set. An unresolved V gene accounts for under half of the shortfall where checked; the remainder is of unknown origin. This sample has more than 80,000 clones in its table, and 85% to 95% of those were observed once. The top ten constitute approximately 1.6% of the sample. The chain employs TRBV5-5 and TRBJ1-3, and the D gene may be TRBD1, 6 bases matching. This TCR was sampled from a female donor with multiple sclerosis, enrolled in a pregnancy study. This specimen was peripheral blood, taken after pregnancy. The nucleotide sequence reads as follows: TGTGCCAGCAGCTTGGTTGCAGGGGCCGACACCATATATTTT. It translates to CASSLVAGADTIYF.